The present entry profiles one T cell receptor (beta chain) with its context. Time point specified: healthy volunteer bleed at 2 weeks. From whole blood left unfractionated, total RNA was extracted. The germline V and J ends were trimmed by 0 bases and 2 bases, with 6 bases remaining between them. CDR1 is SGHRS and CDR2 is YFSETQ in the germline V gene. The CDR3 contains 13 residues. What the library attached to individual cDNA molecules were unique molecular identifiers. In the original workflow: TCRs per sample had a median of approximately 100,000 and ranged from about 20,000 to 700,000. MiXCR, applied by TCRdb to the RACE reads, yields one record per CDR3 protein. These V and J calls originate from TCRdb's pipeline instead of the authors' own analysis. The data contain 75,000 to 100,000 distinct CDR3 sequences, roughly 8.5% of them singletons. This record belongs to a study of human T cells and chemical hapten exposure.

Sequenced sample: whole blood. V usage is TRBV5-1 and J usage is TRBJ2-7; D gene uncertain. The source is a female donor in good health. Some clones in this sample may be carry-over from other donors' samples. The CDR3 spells CASSLGSTYEQYF. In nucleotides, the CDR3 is TGCGCCAGCAGCTTGGGGTCCACCTACGAGCAGTACTTC.